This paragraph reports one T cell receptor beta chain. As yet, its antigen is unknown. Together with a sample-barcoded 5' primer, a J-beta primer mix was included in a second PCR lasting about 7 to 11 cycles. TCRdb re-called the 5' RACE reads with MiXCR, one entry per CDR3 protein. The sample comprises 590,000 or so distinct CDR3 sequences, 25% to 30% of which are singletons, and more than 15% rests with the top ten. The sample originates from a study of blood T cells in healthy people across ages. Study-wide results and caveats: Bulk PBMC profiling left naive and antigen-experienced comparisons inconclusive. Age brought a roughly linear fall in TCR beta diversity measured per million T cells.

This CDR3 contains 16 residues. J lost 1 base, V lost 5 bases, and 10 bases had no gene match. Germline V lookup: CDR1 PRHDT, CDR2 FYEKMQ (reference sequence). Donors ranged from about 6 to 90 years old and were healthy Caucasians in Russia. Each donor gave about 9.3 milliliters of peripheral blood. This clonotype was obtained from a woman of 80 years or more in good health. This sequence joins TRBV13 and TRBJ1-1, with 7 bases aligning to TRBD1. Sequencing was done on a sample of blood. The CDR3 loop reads CASSIWTGVPNTEAFF. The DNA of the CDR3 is TGTGCCAGCAGCATATGGACAGGCGTCCCGAACACTGAAGCTTTCTTT.